What follows describes a single T cell receptor beta chain. Its antigen target is currently unknown. No quality values exist for individual bases; no much larger clone is one base distant. Relative to germline, V is 4 bases shorter and J is 6 bases shorter, with 12 bases between their ends. The CDR3 contains 13 residues, cysteine and phenylalanine counted. The retained sequence is limited to the CDR3, 39 bases, with the frame set at the first base. Sequences ENHRY (CDR1) and SYGVKD (CDR2) are obtained from the germline V gene. At one collaborating source in Seattle, patients were enrolled during active infection and were followed longitudinally through the course of disease. Each collaborating institution followed its own protocols to collect whole blood in K2EDTA tubes. Collaborator samples were shipped for TCRbeta analysis as frozen whole blood, isolated PBMCs, or DNA extracted from either sample type.

This sample was included in a study of blood T cell repertoires in COVID-19 (dated by TCRdb to between 2020 and 2021). About the study as a whole: Samples from collaborators originated in the United States, Italy and Spain and spanned both the acute and convalescent phases of COVID-19. The prospective study material was composed of cDNA or gDNA derived from T cells, B-cell-depleted T cells, or PBMCs. Subjects who had been exposed to COVID-19, were actively infected with it, or had recovered from it provided the deeply sampled blood TCRbeta repertoires that made up the dataset. The repertoires were released in a freely available public database meant as a resource for research on the immune response to SARS-CoV-2. Samples came from the ongoing ImmuneRACE study (first 160 participants) plus 1,254 subjects from 6 global collaborators. Sample metadata almost always included a de-identified subject ID, COVID-19 status, age in years and sex. Where available, HLA class I and class II types were taken from metadata supplied by the sample provider and were not determined by assay-based typing.

The immunoSEQ Assay, a bias-controlled multiplex PCR, was used to amplify TCRbeta CDR3 regions from genomic DNA. The source study handled its data this way. The number of nucleated cells in each sample was estimated from the amplification of reference gene primers within the assay. To quantify the absolute abundance of each unique TCRbeta CDR3 rearrangement, sequence reads were collapsed and filtered. For each sample, productive Simpson clonality was calculated as the square root of Simpson's diversity index across productive rearrangements. Drawn from immuneACCESS, this table holds only the in-frame rearrangements with V and J called that TCRdb kept. Clones are partly lost; checked studies trace under half to an unresolved V gene and leave the rest unexplained. That table supplies the V and J calls and clone size; D and trimming were determined from the DNA. This sample lists 200,000 to 250,000 clones; 80% to 85% were detected once. The top ten clonotypes cover 4.5% to 5.5% of the sample.

What the authors observed across the whole study: Clinical and demographic metadata were provided uncurated, with the amount varying by source and participant.

This receptor was obtained from an older woman with COVID-19, enrolled during active disease. The chain is assembled from TRBV10-3 and TRBJ1-1; confidence is insufficient to name the D gene. The sample comprised peripheral blood. In nucleotides, the sequence is TGTGCCATCAGTGGTGGGCATGCTCCTGAAGCTTTCTTT. It encodes CAISGGHAPEAFF.